These T cell receptor beta chains were read from a single sample in a study of T cells in Graves' hyperthyroidism and ophthalmopathy. One entry per CDR3 protein results from TCRdb running MiXCR on the multiplex PCR reads. The sample lists fewer than 350,000 distinct CDR3 sequences, 18% occurring once. The sample taken for sequencing was blood. The receptors were sampled from a woman aged 45-60 years with Graves' hyperthyroidism. Each CDR3 is given with its conserved first and last residue. The D gene is left open where the match is weak. For some rows the clone size is stated as once, few or many, or as a class when expanded; others skip it.

v_call	clone_size	j_call	d_call	cdr3_aa	cdr3_nt
TRBV6-1	few	TRBJ1-5	.	CASSGFGRNQPQHF	TGTGCCAGCAGCGGATTCGGACGCAATCAGCCCCAGCATTTT
TRBV20-1	.	TRBJ2-7	TRBD1	CSAQDRFYEQYF	TGCAGTGCTCAGGACAGGTTCTACGAGCAGTACTTC
TRBV5-1	many	TRBJ1-1	TRBD1	CASSTGQVNTEAFF	TGCGCCAGCAGCACGGGACAGGTGAACACTGAAGCTTTCTTT
TRBV11-2	.	TRBJ1-4	TRBD1	CASSLTGQALNEKLFF	TGTGCCAGCAGCTTGACGGGACAGGCGCTTAATGAAAAACTGTTTTTT
TRBV20-1	many	TRBJ1-1	.	CSASHPHTGNTEAFF	TGCAGTGCTAGTCACCCTCATACAGGGAACACTGAAGCTTTCTTT
TRBV7-8	.	TRBJ2-1	TRBD2	CASSLRLAGYYIEQFF	TGTGCCAGCAGCTTACGGCTAGCGGGTTACTACATTGAGCAGTTCTTC
TRBV12-3/TRBV12-4	many	TRBJ2-3	TRBD2	CASSLFRTSGRGADTQYF	TGTGCCAGCAGTTTGTTTCGGACTAGCGGGAGGGGGGCAGATACGCAGTATTTT
TRBV10-3	.	TRBJ1-1	.	CAISEGIGMNTEAFF	TGTGCCATCAGTGAGGGGATAGGCATGAACACTGAAGCTTTCTTT
TRBV3-1	many	TRBJ2-4	TRBD1	CASSQGQHAKNIQYF	TGTGCCAGCAGCCAGGGACAGCACGCCAAAAACATTCAGTACTTC
TRBV19	few	TRBJ1-1	TRBD1	CASTDQGGYDTEAFF	TGTGCCAGTACCGACCAGGGGGGTTATGACACTGAAGCTTTCTTT
TRBV20-1	.	TRBJ2-1	TRBD2	CSAIAGLADYNEQFF	TGCAGTGCTATCGCGGGACTAGCGGACTACAATGAGCAGTTCTTC
TRBV6-1	few	TRBJ1-5	.	CASSEAPGQSNQPQHF	TGTGCCAGCAGTGAAGCCCCGGGGCAAAGCAACCAGCCCCAGCATTTT
TRBV5-1	.	TRBJ2-2	.	CASSLAIWDGDTGELFF	TGCGCCAGCAGCTTGGCGATCTGGGACGGTGACACCGGGGAGCTGTTTTTT